This T cell receptor beta chain originates from a study of blood T cell repertoires in COVID-19. The overall study: The United States, Italy and Spain were the sources of the acute and convalescent COVID-19 samples.

The protocol was immunoSEQ multiplex PCR, while the TCRdb copy is restricted to in-frame clones and leaves out a portion. Of about 470,000 clones listed, 87% are singletons. V was clipped by 0 bases and J by 4 bases, with 15 bases between them. Germline CDR1 and CDR2: ENHRY and SYGVKD. CDR3 length: 17 residues. This chain uses TRBV10-3 with TRBJ2-2; D might be TRBD1 (6 bases). Material: PBMCs or T cells enriched from blood (not recorded which). This TCR was sampled from a woman aged 18-29 years who had recovered from COVID-19. The CDR3 DNA sequence: TGTGCCATCAGTGAGTCAATGGGCAGGGGAAGCACCGGGGAGCTGTTTTTT. Residues: CAISESMGRGSTGELFF.